This T cell receptor (beta chain) is drawn from a study of healthy donors' naive CD4 and CD8 T cells. Findings of the study overall: Positive CDR3 charge linked to CD4+ cells, negative to CD8+ cells. Chains were not paired, since alpha and beta were sequenced in bulk.

Naive CD4+ cells were sorted as CD4+CD8-CD45RO-CD45RA+; naive CD8+ as CD8+CD4-CD45RA+CD27bright. Deletions cut 8 bases from V and 5 bases from J, with 25 bases between. Germline lookup yields CDR1 MNHEY and CDR2 SMNVEV (reference sequence). This CDR3 contains 16 residues. For this clonotype: Antigen: not known.

Each TCR library used 400 to 600 ng of total RNA and a linear amplification protocol. A single record per CDR3 protein comes from TCRdb applying MiXCR to the reads. Here the sample spans approximately 180,000 distinct CDR3 sequences, under 85% being singletons. The chain has TRBV27 and TRBJ2-7; possibly TRBD1 for D (5 bases). Sequencing was done on a sample of naive CD4+ and CD8+ T cells sorted from blood, pooled from several donors. This TCR was sampled from a pool of human donors in good health; the sample pools cells from several healthy donors. The CDR3 DNA reads as TGTGCCAGCTGCCGGGCCTTGGGGCTACCGACAGACGAGCAGTACTTC. This gives the protein CASCRALGLPTDEQYF.